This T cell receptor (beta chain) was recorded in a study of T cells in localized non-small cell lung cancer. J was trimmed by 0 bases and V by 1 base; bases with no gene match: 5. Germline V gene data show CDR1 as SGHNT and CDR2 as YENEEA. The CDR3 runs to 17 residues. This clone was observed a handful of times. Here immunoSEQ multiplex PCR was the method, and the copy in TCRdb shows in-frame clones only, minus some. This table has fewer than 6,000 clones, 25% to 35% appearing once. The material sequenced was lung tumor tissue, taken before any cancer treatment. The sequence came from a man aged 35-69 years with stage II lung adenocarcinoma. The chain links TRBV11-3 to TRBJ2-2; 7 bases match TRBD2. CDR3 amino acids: CASSLVVGGTNTGELFF. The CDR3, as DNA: TGTGCCAGCAGCTTAGTGGTGGGAGGGACGAACACCGGGGAGCTGTTTTTT.